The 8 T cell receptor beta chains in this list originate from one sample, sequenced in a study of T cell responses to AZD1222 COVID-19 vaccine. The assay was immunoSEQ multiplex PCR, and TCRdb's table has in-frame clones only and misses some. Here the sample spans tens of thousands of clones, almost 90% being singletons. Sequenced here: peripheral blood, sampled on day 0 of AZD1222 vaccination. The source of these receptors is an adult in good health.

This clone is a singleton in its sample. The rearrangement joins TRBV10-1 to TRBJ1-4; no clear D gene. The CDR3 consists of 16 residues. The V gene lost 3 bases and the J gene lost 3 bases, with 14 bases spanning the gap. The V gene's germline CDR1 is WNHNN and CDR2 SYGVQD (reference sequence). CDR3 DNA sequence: TGCGCCAGCAGTGAAGGAAGGGTTGCTCCTAATGAAAAACTGTTTTTT. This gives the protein CASSEGRVAPNEKLFF.

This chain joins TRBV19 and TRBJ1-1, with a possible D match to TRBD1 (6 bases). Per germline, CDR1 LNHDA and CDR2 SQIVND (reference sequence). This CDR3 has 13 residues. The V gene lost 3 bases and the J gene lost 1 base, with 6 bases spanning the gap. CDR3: CASSMTGNTEAFF. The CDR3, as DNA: TGTGCCAGTAGTATGACAGGGAACACTGAAGCTTTCTTT.

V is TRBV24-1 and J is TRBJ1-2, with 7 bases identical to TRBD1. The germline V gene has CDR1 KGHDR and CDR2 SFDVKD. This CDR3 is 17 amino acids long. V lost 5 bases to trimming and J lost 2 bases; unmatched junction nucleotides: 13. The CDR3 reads CATSGIQGTSPNYGYTF. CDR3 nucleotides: TGTGCCACCAGTGGTATACAGGGGACCTCCCCGAACTATGGCTACACCTTC.

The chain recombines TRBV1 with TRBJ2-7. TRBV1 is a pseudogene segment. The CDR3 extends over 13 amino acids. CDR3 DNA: TGCACCAGCAGCCCCGGCCAAACCTACGAGCAGTACTTC. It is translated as CTSSPGQTYEQYF.

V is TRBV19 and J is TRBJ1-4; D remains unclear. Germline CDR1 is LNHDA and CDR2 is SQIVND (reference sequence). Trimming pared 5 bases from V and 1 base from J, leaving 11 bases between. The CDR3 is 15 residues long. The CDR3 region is CASSGTTITNEKLFF. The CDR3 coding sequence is TGTGCCAGTAGTGGAACGACAATAACTAATGAAAAACTGTTTTTT.

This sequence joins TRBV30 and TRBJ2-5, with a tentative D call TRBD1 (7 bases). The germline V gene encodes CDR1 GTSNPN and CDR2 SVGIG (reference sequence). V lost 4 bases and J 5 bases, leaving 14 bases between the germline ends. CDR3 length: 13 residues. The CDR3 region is CAWKAQGGETQYF. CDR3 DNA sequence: TGTGCCTGGAAGGCGCAGGGGGGCGAGACCCAGTACTTC.

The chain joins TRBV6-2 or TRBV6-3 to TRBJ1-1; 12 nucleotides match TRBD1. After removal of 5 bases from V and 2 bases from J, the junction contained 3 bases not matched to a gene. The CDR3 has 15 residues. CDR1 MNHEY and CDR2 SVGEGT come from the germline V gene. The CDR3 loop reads CASSKGQGANTEAFF. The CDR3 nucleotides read TGTGCCAGCAGTAAGGGACAGGGGGCAAACACTGAAGCTTTCTTT.

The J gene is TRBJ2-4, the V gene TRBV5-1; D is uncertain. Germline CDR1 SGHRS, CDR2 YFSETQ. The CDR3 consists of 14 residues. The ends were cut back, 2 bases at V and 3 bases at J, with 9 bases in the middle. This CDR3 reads CASSFVPNKNIQYF. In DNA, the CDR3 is TGCGCCAGCAGCTTTGTACCGAACAAAAACATTCAGTACTTC. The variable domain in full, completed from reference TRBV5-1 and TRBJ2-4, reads KAGVTQTPRYLIKTRGQQVTLSCSPISGHRSVSWYQQTPGQGLQFLFEYFSETQRNKGNFPGRFSGRQFSNSRSEMNVSTLELGDSALYLCASSFVPNKNIQYFGAGTRLSVL.